This T cell receptor beta chain was obtained from a study of cytomegalovirus exposure and HLA in healthy donors (dated 2017 in TCRdb). For context, the study as a whole: In an earlier analysis of roughly 590 of the donors, 250 to 300 Gb of sequence data and approximately 120 million unique TCR beta sequences from 180 million or so T cells were reported. An early release covering roughly 600 HLA-typed donors comprised 250 to 350 gigabases of sequencing data and around 80 million unique TCR sequences. Among the roughly 390 genotyped donors, around 79% belonged to the genetic ancestry cluster associated with self-reported Caucasian donors. The study aimed to test whether signatures of past pathogen exposure could be identified by cataloging public T cell receptors. The study profiled the T cell repertoires of fewer than 850 subjects by immunosequencing and related them to cytomegalovirus serostatus. Besides the first cohort of under 700 subjects, a separate validation cohort made up of about 120 different subjects was used. High-throughput TCR immunosequencing, statistical association of individual TCRs with disease status, and machine learning were combined to predict cytomegalovirus infection status. A later analysis re-analyzed previously published TCR beta repertoires from roughly 600 donors and added high-resolution HLA genotyping to study TCR occurrence patterns. Rather than drawing on any new phenotypic data, the later analysis identified candidate immune exposures from TCR beta sequences and the way those sequences occurred across donors. To decide whether each TCR beta V gene segment behaved as functional or pseudogenic, an earlier analysis of some 600 of the donors relied on high-throughput TCR beta sequencing. Alongside the repertoire data, information on donor age, sex, ethnicity and CMV serostatus was compiled. Genome-wide SNP genotypes for about three fifths of the 666 donors were used in a later genetic analysis, which treated that subset as a discovery cohort. All discovery cohort repertoires had been generated on a single sequencing platform. Both class I and class II loci were covered by HLA typing, at four-digit resolution. Typing coverage differed by locus: A, B, C, DRB1 and DQB1 were typed in roughly 620-630 donors, DQA1 in 500 to 550, DPA1 in nearly 610, and DPB1 in around 490. About five DR-DQ haplotypes were treated as single units for association and clustering because of strong linkage in the cohort. On average, 235,054 unique TCR beta nucleotide sequences were sequenced per donor among some 430 genotyped donors of the cohort, with roughly 20% of those sequences being non-productive.

The CDR3 starts with the cysteine, ends with the phenylalanine, and has 14 residues. Here the CDR3 DNA is all that survives: 42 bases in frame from base 1. The junction shows trimming of 3 bases on V and 5 bases on J, plus 13 bases between the germline ends. CDR1 and CDR2 are drawn from the germline V gene: MGHDK, SYGVNS. Worth noting for this clone: Its recognized antigen is unknown. Per-nucleotide qualities are absent, and no much larger clonotype sits a single base away.

The library was produced with the immunoSEQ multiplex PCR assay. A mixture of 60 forward primers for TCR Vbeta segments and 13 reverse primers for TCR Jbeta segments was used in the multiplex PCR. The CDR3 region of rearranged TCR beta genes was amplified from genomic DNA by a multiplex PCR assay. Amplified TCR beta libraries were sequenced as 87-base-pair reads on the Illumina HiSeq System. The original pipeline was this. A later analysis tallied 75 million to 95 million unique TCR beta chains across the roughly 610 repertoires, and approximately 11 million of those chains were shared by two or more donors. Raw reads were error-corrected and collapsed into unique sequences by a nearest-neighbor algorithm in which closely related sequences were merged to remove PCR and sequencing errors. Alignment of CDR3 sequences to IMGT reference sequences was used to assign V, D and J gene segments. For a sequence to be retained, a match of at least six nucleotides to both a V gene segment and a J gene segment was required. Rearrangements were classified as productive when the CDR3 lacked stop codons and remained in frame with V and J, and all other rearrangements were classified as non-productive. Following IMGT convention, CDR3 was defined as the stretch from the second conserved V-encoded cysteine up to the conserved J-encoded phenylalanine. In an earlier analysis of around 600 of the donors, sequences lacking an unambiguous match to a single V gene segment were excluded. In an earlier analysis of several hundred of the donors, V segments were called functional above 56.7% productive rearrangements and were called segregating when the between-donor standard deviation exceeded 5%. A statistical classification framework was built for diagnosing cytomegalovirus status from the catalog of TCR beta chain sequences. In a later analysis, V and J genes were assigned by comparing TCR nucleotide sequences against IMGT/GENE-DB human TR gene sequences. Using the TCRdist pipeline, a later analysis assigned CDR3 sequences along with most-parsimonious VDJ recombination scenarios. A later analysis defined each TCR beta chain by its CDR3 amino acid sequence plus V-gene family, and excluded reads lacking a unique V-gene family. To address suspected cross-contamination and a sequencing artifact, a later analysis removed 592 highly shared, low-generation-probability nucleotide sequences. For each public chain, a later analysis derived a clonal expansion index from normalized ranks of inferred template counts within each repertoire. Generation probabilities in a later analysis came from a VDJ recombination model fitted to out-of-frame rearrangements, and those results were checked against IGoR. In a later analysis, hypergeometric tests were used to score TCR-TCR, TCR-HLA and TCR-CMV co-occurrence, with a repertoire-size bias correction applied to TCR pairs. In a later analysis, false discovery rates were estimated by permuting HLA or CMV assignments 20 times. A later analysis grouped co-occurring TCRs with DBSCAN, adding TCRdist sequence similarity when clustering within HLA-allele-positive subsets. For co-occurrence clustering, repertoires with fewer than 30,000 or more than 120,000 public chains were excluded, along with roughly 5 repertoires with anomalous nucleotide sharing. The source is immuneACCESS, and TCRdb retained only in-frame sequences with V and J called. Part of the clones is not carried over; for the studies checked, unresolved V genes explain less than half of this, and the remainder is unexplained. That table gives V, J and clone size, and the DNA gave D and trimming. The sample table records about 92,000 clones; 81% of these occur just once. In total, the top ten clones hold roughly 1.1% of the sample.

The cohort consisted of 600 or so healthy bone marrow donors. Cohort members were all nominally healthy when sampled, although unrecorded immune exposures were likely present. The donor was CMV seropositive and was included in the group of 289 seropositive cohort members. A peripheral blood sample was provided by each donor, and peripheral blood mononuclear cells were used for TCR beta sequencing. Genomic DNA extraction from the blood cell samples was performed with the Qiagen DNeasy Blood Extraction Kit. Points the paper makes about the study in general: Three of the identified cytomegalovirus-associated TCR beta chains were confirmed in vitro to be specific for cytomegalovirus antigens. The cohort was sequenced for TCR beta chains only, and without alpha or paired-chain data the features that could be detected were limited. A group of highly shared sequence variants was considered likely to be a technical artifact of the sequencing pipeline. HLA typing was unavailable for some donors at each locus, so association tests used only the typed subset. A further reported finding was that TCR beta sequences accurately predicted the HLA-A and HLA-B alleles for most subjects in the first cohort. Compared with equally common non-associated chains, HLA-associated TCR beta chains in a later analysis were more clonally expanded and had lower generation probabilities. According to a later analysis, TCR association rates differed among HLA loci, with DRB1 alleles showing the most associated TCRs and HLA-C alleles showing the fewest. The classifier was reported to diagnose cytomegalovirus status with high specificity and sensitivity in both the original and validation cohorts. In a later analysis, several top co-occurrence clusters were reported to appear linked to parvovirus B19, influenza, CMV and Epstein-Barr virus. Presence/absence analyses assumed roughly uniform sequencing depth across donors, an assumption that may not hold. Linkage disequilibrium might explain the correlated functional status among segregating V segments, but an unknown experimental factor could not be excluded. Most TCR sequences were seen in very few donors, while some public TCRs were found in many individuals. Roughly 15 rarely observed V segments, including chromosome 9 orphons, were excluded from the earlier analysis of just under 600 of the donors because counts were too low. Most CMV-associated TCR beta chains appeared to be HLA-restricted in a later analysis, and the HLA associations seemed to be driven largely by CMV exposure. A later genetic analysis associated a missense DCLRE1C variant with V-gene and J-gene trimming of TCR beta chains, and an independent cohort replicated the association. The 87-base-pair reads could not distinguish some IMGT-functional V segments, including TRBV6-2 and TRBV6-3, so those segments were excluded. Broadly in line with IMGT annotations, most TCR beta V segments showed up in productive rearrangements about 90% or about 30% of the time in an earlier analysis of around 600 of the donors. A later genetic analysis reported fewer N-insertions in productive TCRs among donors in an Asian-associated ancestry cluster than the roughly 620-donor mean. CMV serostatus was the only immune exposure information available for the cohort. The study gave a list of under 200 TCR beta chains associated with cytomegalovirus. When HLA alleles, especially DR and DQ, strongly co-occurred, attributing TCR associations to individual alleles was difficult. The authors suggested that the approach could potentially be generalized to other disease states and immunological phenotypes. At a false discovery rate of 0.05, a later analysis linked some 17,000 TCR beta sequences to specific HLA alleles.

The chain uses TRBV25-1 and TRBJ2-5; TRBD2 is possibly the D segment (6 matching bases). This receptor was taken from a girl aged 2 to 10 in good health and CMV-seropositive. Source material: PBMCs. The nucleotide sequence is given as TGTGCCAGCAGTGAGTGGGGGGTCGGGGAGACCCAGTACTTC. Its amino acids are CASSEWGVGETQYF.